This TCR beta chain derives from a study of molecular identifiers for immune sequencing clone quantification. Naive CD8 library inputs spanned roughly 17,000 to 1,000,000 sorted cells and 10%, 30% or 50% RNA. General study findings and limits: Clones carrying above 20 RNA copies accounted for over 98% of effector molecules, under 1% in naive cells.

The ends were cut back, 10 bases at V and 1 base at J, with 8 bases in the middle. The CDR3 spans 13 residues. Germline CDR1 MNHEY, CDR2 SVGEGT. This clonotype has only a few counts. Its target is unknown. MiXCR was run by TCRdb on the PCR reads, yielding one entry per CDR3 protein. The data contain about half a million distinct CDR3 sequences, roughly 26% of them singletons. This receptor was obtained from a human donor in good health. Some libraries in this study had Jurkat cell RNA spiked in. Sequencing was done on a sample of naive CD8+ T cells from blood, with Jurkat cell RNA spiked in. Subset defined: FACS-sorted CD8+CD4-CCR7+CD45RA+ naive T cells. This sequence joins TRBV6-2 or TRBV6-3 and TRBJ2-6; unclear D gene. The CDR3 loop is CATTWSGANVLTF. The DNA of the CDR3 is TGTGCCACTACCTGGTCTGGGGCCAACGTCCTGACTTTC.